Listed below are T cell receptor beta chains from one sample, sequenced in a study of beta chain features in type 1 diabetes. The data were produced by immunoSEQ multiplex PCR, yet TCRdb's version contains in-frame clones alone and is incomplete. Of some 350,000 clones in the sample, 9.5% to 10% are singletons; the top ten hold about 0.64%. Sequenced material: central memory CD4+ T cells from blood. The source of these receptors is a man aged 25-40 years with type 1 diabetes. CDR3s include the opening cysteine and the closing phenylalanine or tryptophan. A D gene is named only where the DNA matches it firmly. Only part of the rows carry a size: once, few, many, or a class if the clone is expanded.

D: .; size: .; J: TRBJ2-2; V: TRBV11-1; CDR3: CASSLGHLDNTGELFF; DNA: TGTGCCAGCAGCCTGGGACACTTGGATAACACCGGGGAGCTGTTTTTT
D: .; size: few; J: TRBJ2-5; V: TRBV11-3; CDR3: CASSFGAGGETQYF; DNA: TGTGCCAGCAGCTTTGGGGCCGGGGGAGAGACCCAGTACTTC
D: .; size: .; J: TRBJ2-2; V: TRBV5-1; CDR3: CASSLALEGGELFF; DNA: TGCGCCAGCAGCTTGGCCTTGGAGGGCGGGGAGCTGTTTTTT
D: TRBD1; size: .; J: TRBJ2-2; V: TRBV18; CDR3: CASSPLRDRGPGELFF; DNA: TGTGCCAGCTCACCCCTCCGGGACAGGGGACCCGGGGAGCTGTTTTTT
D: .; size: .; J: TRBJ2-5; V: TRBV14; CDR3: CASSPGSPRGETQYF; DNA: TGTGCCAGCAGCCCAGGGTCTCCGAGAGGAGAGACCCAGTACTTC
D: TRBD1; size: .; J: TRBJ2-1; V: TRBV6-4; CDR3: CASSVTWTGQDEQFF; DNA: TGTGCCAGCAGCGTTACCTGGACAGGACAGGATGAGCAGTTCTTC
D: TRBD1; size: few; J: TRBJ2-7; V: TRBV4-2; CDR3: CASSQDRDRGMVF; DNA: TGTGCCAGCAGCCAAGATCGTGACAGGGGGATGGTCTTC
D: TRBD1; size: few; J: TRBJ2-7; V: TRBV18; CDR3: CASSPRQGTYEQYF; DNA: TGCGCCAGCTCACCCCGACAGGGCACCTACGAGCAGTACTTC
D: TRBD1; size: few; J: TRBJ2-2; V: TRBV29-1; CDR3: CSVEGGTDLYTGELFF; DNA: TGCAGCGTTGAAGGTGGGACAGACCTCTACACCGGGGAGCTGTTTTTT
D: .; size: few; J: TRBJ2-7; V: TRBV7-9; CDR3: CASSLSDSYEQYF; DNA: TGTGCCAGCAGCTTGTCAGACTCCTACGAGCAGTACTTC
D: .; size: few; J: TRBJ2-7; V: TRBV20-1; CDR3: CSAGGAYEQYF; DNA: TGCAGTGCTGGAGGGGCCTACGAGCAGTACTTC
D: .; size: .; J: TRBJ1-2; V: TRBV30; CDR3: CAWSLAGRLYGYTF; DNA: TGTGCCTGGAGTTTGGCAGGGCGACTCTATGGCTACACCTTC
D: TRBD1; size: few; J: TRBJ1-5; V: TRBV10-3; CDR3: CAISGSGTGEQPQHF; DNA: TGTGCCATCAGTGGGAGCGGGACAGGGGAACAGCCCCAGCATTTT
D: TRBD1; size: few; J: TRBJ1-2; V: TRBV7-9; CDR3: CASSAGTDYGYTF; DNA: TGTGCCAGCAGCGCCGGGACAGACTATGGCTACACCTTC
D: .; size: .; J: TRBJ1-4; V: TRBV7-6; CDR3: CASRVAPTVEKLFF; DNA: TGTGCCAGCAGAGTGGCGCCTACCGTGGAAAAACTGTTTTTT
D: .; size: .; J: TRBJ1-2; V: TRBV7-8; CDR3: CASSLGEDSTLYGYTF; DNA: TGTGCCAGCAGCTTAGGGGAGGACAGCACCCTATATGGCTACACCTTC
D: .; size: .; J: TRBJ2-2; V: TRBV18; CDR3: CASSPGSRVGAGELFF; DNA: TGTGCCAGCTCACCAGGGTCCAGGGTCGGAGCCGGGGAGCTGTTTTTT
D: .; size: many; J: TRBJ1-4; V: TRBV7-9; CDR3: CASSLYKNEKLFF; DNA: TGTGCCAGCAGCTTATACAAGAATGAAAAACTGTTTTTT
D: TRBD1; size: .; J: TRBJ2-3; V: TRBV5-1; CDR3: CASSQGQGGITDTQYF; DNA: TGCGCCAGCAGCCAGGGACAGGGGGGAATCACAGATACGCAGTATTTT
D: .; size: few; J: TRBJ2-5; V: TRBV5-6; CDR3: CASSFGETQYF; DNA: TGTGCCAGCAGCTTTGGTGAGACCCAGTACTTC